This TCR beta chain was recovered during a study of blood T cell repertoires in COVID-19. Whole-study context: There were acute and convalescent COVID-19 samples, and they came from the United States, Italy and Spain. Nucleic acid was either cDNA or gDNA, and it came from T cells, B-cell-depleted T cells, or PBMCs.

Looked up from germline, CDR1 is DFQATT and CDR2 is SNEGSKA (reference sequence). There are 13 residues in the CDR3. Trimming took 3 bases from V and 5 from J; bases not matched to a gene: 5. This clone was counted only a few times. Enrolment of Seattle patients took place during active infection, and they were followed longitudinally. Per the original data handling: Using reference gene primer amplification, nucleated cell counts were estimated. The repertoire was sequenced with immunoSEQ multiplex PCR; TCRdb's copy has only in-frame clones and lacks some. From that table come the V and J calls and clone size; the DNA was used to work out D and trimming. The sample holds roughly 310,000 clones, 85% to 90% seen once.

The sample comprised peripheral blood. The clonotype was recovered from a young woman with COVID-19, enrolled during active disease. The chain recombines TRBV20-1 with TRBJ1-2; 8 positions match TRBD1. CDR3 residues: CSASLGQAYGYTF. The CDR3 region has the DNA TGCAGTGCTAGTTTGGGACAGGCGTATGGCTACACCTTC.